These 2 T cell receptor beta chains came from one sample sequenced in a study of PD-1 blockade in classical Hodgkin lymphoma. Profiled with immunoSEQ multiplex PCR; TCRdb holds only in-frame clones, not every one. The sample lists roughly 100,000 clones, about 92% seen once, with roughly 2.1% in the top ten. Sample time point: cycle 4 day 1 (C4D1), after 6 weeks of nivolumab. Every patient was affected by relapse after autologous stem cell transplantation, while exposure to brentuximab vedotin was not uniform. This material consisted of peripheral blood mononuclear cells (PBMCs), taken before the fourth cycle of nivolumab. These receptors were taken from a human donor with classical Hodgkin lymphoma.

This sequence joins TRBV14 and TRBJ2-2; a possible D gene is TRBD1 (5 bases). Between the trimmed V and J ends, which lost 4 bases and 2 bases, there was a span of 20 bases. Germline lookup yields CDR1 SGHDN and CDR2 FVKESK. The CDR3 consists of 18 residues. This chain's CDR3 is CASSLELGRAPNTGELFF. The CDR3, as DNA: TGTGCCAGCAGCCTGGAGTTAGGCAGGGCCCCTAACACCGGGGAGCTGTTTTTT.

The V and J genes are TRBV7-2 and TRBJ2-3; 12 bases match TRBD2. With 4 bases clipped from V and 5 bases from J, the junction kept 7 bases outside the gene matches. Germline lookup yields CDR1 SGHTA and CDR2 FQGNSA. CDR3 length: 16 residues. CDR3 nucleotides: TGTGCCAGCAGCTCGCCTCCGGGACTAGCGGGAGATACGCAGTATTTT. This codes for CASSSPPGLAGDTQYF.